These 5 T cell receptor beta chains were sequenced from one sample in a study of blood T cell repertoires in COVID-19. Some clones are missing from TCRdb's copy, which holds only in-frame ones; the method was immunoSEQ multiplex PCR. The sample contains fewer than 250,000 clones, over 80% of which appear only once. Sequencing used peripheral blood. The receptors come from a woman in her sixties or seventies with active or convalescent COVID-19.

The V and J genes are TRBV15 and TRBJ2-1, with a possible D match to TRBD1 (5 bases). This CDR3 contains 13 residues. CDR1 and CDR2 from the germline V gene are LNHNV and YYDKDF (reference sequence). V was cut by 0 bases and J by 12 bases, with 12 bases left in between. CDR3: CATSRDRADGQFF. CDR3 sequence (DNA): TGTGCCACCAGCAGAGACAGGGCCGATGGGCAGTTCTTC.

The V and J genes are TRBV9 and TRBJ2-2, with 7 bases matching TRBD2. CDR3 length: 15 residues. Germline assignment: CDR1 SGDLS and CDR2 YYNGEE. With V trimmed by 4 bases and J by 3 bases, 6 bases remained unmatched. The CDR3 coding sequence is TGTGCCAGCAGCCAAACTAGCGCTTACACCGGGGAGCTGTTTTTT. Amino acids: CASSQTSAYTGELFF.

This clone was detected a few times. The V gene is TRBV6-5, the J gene TRBJ2-5; no clear D. Trimming cost V 6 bases and J 4 bases, with 6 bases left between them. This CDR3 has 11 amino acids. Germline CDR1 and CDR2: MNHEY and SVGAGI. CDR3 in amino acids: CASRAGETQYF. The CDR3 coding sequence is TGTGCCAGCAGGGCAGGAGAGACCCAGTACTTC.

The rearrangement joins TRBV19 to TRBJ2-1; 8 positions match TRBD2. The V and J ends lost 1 base and 8 bases, in that order; junction bases with no gene match: 13. This CDR3 region has 17 residues. The germline V gene encodes CDR1 LNHDA and CDR2 SQIVND (reference sequence). For the CDR3, the DNA is TGTGCCAGTAGTATAGTCGCGGGGCTAGCGGGCAGGGATGAGCAGTTCTTC. Translating gives CASSIVAGLAGRDEQFF. The full variable domain, rest sourced from reference TRBV19 and TRBJ2-1, is DGGITQSPKYLFRKEGQNVTLSCEQNLNHDAMYWYRQDPGQGLRLIYYSQIVNDFQKGDIAEGYSVSREKKESFPLTVTSAQKNPTAFYLCASSIVAGLAGRDEQFFGPGTRLTVL.

This chain connects TRBV29-1 to TRBJ2-4, with 7 bases identical to TRBD1. CDR3 size: 15 residues. Germline assignment: CDR1 SQVTM and CDR2 ANQGSEA. Trimming at V came to 6 bases and at J to 0 bases, leaving 8 bases not matched to a gene. The CDR3 DNA reads as TGCAGCGTCTCACAGGGGCCGGGAGCCAAAAACATTCAGTACTTC. The encoded protein is CSVSQGPGAKNIQYF.